The 21 T cell receptor beta chains reported below all come from one sample, sequenced in a study of identifying expanded T cells in peripheral blood. The data were produced by immunoSEQ multiplex PCR, yet TCRdb's version contains in-frame clones alone and is incomplete. Found here are around 68,000 clones, over 75% of them singletons; the top ten hold approximately 4.7%. The sequenced sample was blood. The receptors derive from a person aged 18 to 69 in good health.

This sequence joins TRBV11-3 and TRBJ2-7, with 11 bases identical to TRBD2. The CDR3 spans 15 residues. Germline CDR1 reads SGHNT; CDR2 reads YENEEA. The ends lost 2 bases at V and 6 bases at J; junction bases unmatched: 6. The CDR3 region has the DNA TGTGCCAGCAGCTTAAGACTAGCGGGATTGGGCGAGCAGTACTTC. Translating it yields CASSLRLAGLGEQYF.

This clone was seen a few times. The rearrangement uses TRBV7-2 and TRBJ2-7; 9 nucleotides match TRBD2. J lost 0 bases, V lost 5 bases, and 8 bases had no gene match. Germline V gene lookup returns CDR1 SGHTA and CDR2 FQGNSA. The CDR3 loop spans 16 amino acids. CDR3 loop: CASSADSGGSSYEQYF. DNA for the CDR3: TGTGCCAGCAGCGCCGATAGCGGGGGAAGCTCCTACGAGCAGTACTTC.

The chain links TRBV15 to TRBJ2-4; 12 bases are a match to TRBD2. V shed 2 bases, J shed 7 bases, and the junction held 12 bases outside the gene matches. Germline CDR1 is LNHNV and CDR2 is YYDKDF (reference sequence). CDR3 length equals 18 residues. The CDR3 DNA reads as TGTGCCACCAGCAGACCGACTAGCGGGGGTCTTAAGGGGAACATTCAGTACTTC. It encodes CATSRPTSGGLKGNIQYF.

The chain recombines TRBV18 with TRBJ1-5; D is unresolved. The ends were cut back, 10 bases at V and 2 bases at J, with 12 bases in the middle. This CDR3 spans 13 amino acids. Germline V CDR1 and CDR2: KGHSH, LQKENI. In DNA form, the CDR3 reads TGTGCCATGCTCCATCTTCGCAATCAGCCCCAGCATTTT. Translation gives CAMLHLRNQPQHF.

V and J are TRBV14 and TRBJ1-4, with D possibly being TRBD1 (5 bases). V was shortened by 1 base and J by 3 bases, with 12 bases between the two germline ends. Germline V CDR1 and CDR2: SGHDN, FVKESK. CDR3 length: 16 amino acids. The CDR3 protein is CASSQGPGAPNEKLFF. The CDR3, as DNA: TGTGCCAGCAGCCAAGGCCCCGGGGCACCTAATGAAAAACTGTTTTTT.

The rearrangement links TRBV6-1 to TRBJ2-7; 8 positions agree with TRBD1. V lost 3 bases and J lost 4; bases outside the gene matches: 8. Germline V lookup: CDR1 MNHNS, CDR2 SASEGT. This CDR3 comprises 15 residues. CDR3 nucleotide sequence: TGTGCCAGCAGTGATGGGGACAGGCGATATTACGAGCAGTACTTC. It specifies CASSDGDRRYYEQYF.

This chain joins TRBV10-3 and TRBJ2-2, with TRBD2 identical over 13 bases. CDR3 length: 16 residues. The germline V gene encodes CDR1 ENHRY and CDR2 SYGVKD. V was pared by 7 bases and J by 2 bases, with 4 bases of the junction left unmatched. For the CDR3, the DNA is TGTGCCATCAAACGACTAGCGGGGGGCAACACCGGGGAGCTGTTTTTT. It is translated as CAIKRLAGGNTGELFF.

The J gene is TRBJ2-2, the V gene TRBV2; D is undetermined. The V gene lost 8 bases and the J gene lost 7 bases, with 11 bases spanning the gap. CDR1 and CDR2 from the germline V gene are SNHLY and FYNNEI. The CDR3 length is 12 residues. CDR3 region: CASEQNYGELFF. The CDR3 bases are TGTGCCAGCGAGCAGAATTACGGGGAGCTGTTTTTT.

The V and J genes are TRBV7-3 and TRBJ1-3; no reliable D call. V lost 6 bases to trimming and J lost 0 bases, with 12 bases between them. Germline V gene data show CDR1 as SGHTA and CDR2 as FQGTGA. This CDR3 contains 15 residues. In nucleotides, the CDR3 is TGTGCCAGCAGACTAAAGAGAGGCTCTGGAAACACCATATATTTT. This encodes CASRLKRGSGNTIYF.

The chain links TRBV6-4 to TRBJ2-3, with D possibly matching TRBD1 (6 bases). This CDR3 spans 16 amino acids. The germline gives CDR1 MRHNA, CDR2 SNTAGT. Trimming left V 3 bases short and J 4 bases short, with 17 bases between. CDR3: CASSEQAKTGSDTQYF. The CDR3 DNA reads as TGTGCCAGCAGTGAACAGGCTAAGACAGGATCAGATACGCAGTATTTT.

The chain uses TRBV6-4 and TRBJ2-1; the D gene is possibly TRBD2 (6 bases). The CDR3 sequence is 15 residues long. Germline V gives CDR1 MRHNA, CDR2 SNTAGT. Trimming pared 0 bases from V and 0 bases from J, leaving 6 bases between. CDR3 nucleotides: TGTGCCAGCAGTGACTCGACTAGCTCCTACAATGAGCAGTTCTTC. Its translation: CASSDSTSSYNEQFF.

The CDR3 sequence: CASSYGGSSGNTIYF. CDR3 nucleotide sequence: TGTGCCAGCAGTTACGGGGGCAGCTCTGGAAACACCATATATTTT. This chain connects TRBV6-5 to TRBJ1-3, with D tentatively TRBD1 (6 bases). Trimming took 2 bases from V and 0 from J, leaving 8 bases between them. Germline CDR1 and CDR2: MNHEY and SVGAGI. The CDR3 length is 15 residues.

This sequence joins TRBV7-9 and TRBJ2-7, with 9 bases fitting TRBD1. Germline trimming cut 5 bases from V and 4 bases from J; bases unmatched to any gene: 6. CDR3 length: 14 amino acids. Germline CDR1 SEHNR, CDR2 FQNEAQ (reference sequence). The CDR3 here is CASSKGQGGYEQYF. The CDR3 nucleotides are TGTGCCAGCAGCAAGGGACAGGGTGGGTACGAGCAGTACTTC. The entire variable domain, with the rest obtained from reference TRBV7-9 and TRBJ2-7, is as follows: DTGVSQNPRHKITKRGQNVTFRCDPISEHNRLYWYRQTLGQGPEFLTYFQNEAQLEKSRLLSDRFSAERPKGSFSTLEIQRTEQGDSAMYLCASSKGQGGYEQYFGPGTRLTVT.

Here the CDR3 reads CAWSLTPNQPQHF. The CDR3 coding sequence is TGTGCCTGGAGTCTTACACCTAATCAGCCCCAGCATTTT. The gene calls are TRBV30 and TRBJ1-5, with D unclear. CDR1 and CDR2 from the germline V gene are GTSNPN and SVGIG (reference sequence). This CDR3 spans 13 amino acids. The V and J ends lost 2 bases and 4 bases respectively, with 9 bases between them. Full variable domain (missing parts from reference TRBV30 and TRBJ1-5): SQTIHQWPATLVQPVGSPLSLECTVEGTSNPNLYWYRQAAGRGLQLLFYSVGIGQISSEVPQNLSASRPQDRQFILSSKKLLLSDSGFYLCAWSLTPNQPQHFGDGTRLSIL.

In nucleotides, the CDR3 is TGTGCCTGCCCGGGAGGGGAATATGACTATGGCTACACCTTC. Residues: CACPGGEYDYGYTF. V is TRBV30 and J is TRBJ1-2; weak D call: TRBD1 (5 bases). This CDR3 is built from 14 residues. Trimming pared 6 bases from V and 3 bases from J, leaving 17 bases between. Germline lookup yields CDR1 GTSNPN and CDR2 SVGIG (reference sequence).

This sequence joins TRBV6-6 and TRBJ1-2, with TRBD1 as a possible D gene (5 bases). The V end was cut by 7 bases, the J end by 1 base, with 7 bases between. Germline V gene data show CDR1 as MNHNY and CDR2 as SVGAGI (reference sequence). The CDR3 length is 12 residues. The CDR3 nucleotides read TGTGCCAGCACGAGGGGTAACTATGGCTACACCTTC. It yields the protein CASTRGNYGYTF.

The gene calls are TRBV7-9 and TRBJ1-5, with D possibly TRBD1 on 5 matching bases. The V and J ends lost 7 bases and 3 bases respectively, with 13 bases between them. In germline, CDR1 is SEHNR, CDR2 FQNEAQ (reference sequence). The CDR3 consists of 14 residues. The CDR3 protein is CASTSRGPNQPQHF. CDR3 bases: TGTGCCAGCACCTCGCGGGGCCCCAATCAGCCCCAGCATTTT.

The rearrangement joins TRBV9 to TRBJ1-4; D is undetermined. This CDR3 region has 14 residues. Per the germline V gene, CDR1 is SGDLS and CDR2 is YYNGEE. V dropped 2 bases and J dropped 3 bases, with 8 bases sitting between them. CDR3 nucleotide sequence: TGTGCCAGCAGCGTGGGCGGATCTAATGAAAAACTGTTTTTT. Its protein is CASSVGGSNEKLFF. Supplemented by reference TRBV9 and TRBJ1-4, the full variable domain reads DSGVTQTPKHLITATGQRVTLRCSPRSGDLSVYWYQQSLDQGLQFLIQYYNGEERAKGNILERFSAQQFPDLHSELNLSSLELGDSALYFCASSVGGSNEKLFFGSGTQLSVL.

The J gene is TRBJ2-2, the V gene TRBV5-1, with 11 bases identical to TRBD2. Germline-derived CDR1 and CDR2 are SGHRS and YFSETQ. J was trimmed by 4 bases and V by 4 bases; bases with no gene match: 3. The CDR3 length is 15 residues. The CDR3 DNA follows: TGCGCCAGCAGCCCGGGACTAGCGGCCACCGGGGAGCTGTTTTTT. Protein: CASSPGLAATGELFF.

The rearrangement links TRBV2 to TRBJ1-2; tentatively, D is TRBD1 (5 bases). V lost 6 bases to trimming and J lost 2 bases, with 10 bases between them. This CDR3 region has 13 residues. The V gene's germline CDR1 is SNHLY and CDR2 FYNNEI. This chain's CDR3 is CASSRDANYGYTF. The CDR3 DNA follows: TGTGCCAGCAGCCGGGACGCGAACTATGGCTACACCTTC.

V gene TRBV9 combines with J gene TRBJ1-1; 7 bases fit TRBD1. CDR1 is SGDLS, CDR2 YYNGEE, per germline. CDR3 length equals 13 residues. The V and J ends lost 3 bases and 7 bases, in that order; junction bases with no gene match: 6. The CDR3 here is CASSGSRQGEAFF. The CDR3 DNA reads as TGTGCCAGCAGCGGCTCCCGACAGGGTGAAGCTTTCTTT.